Listed here are 14 T cell receptor beta chains from one sample, sequenced in a study of blood T cells in healthy people across ages (dated by TCRdb to between 2014 and 2017). The method behind the library was 5' RACE. Sequencing was performed on an Illumina HiSeq 2500. A second PCR of about 6 to 12 cycles was run with a J-beta primer mix and a sample-barcoded 5' primer. TCRdb ran its own pipeline on the public reads, namely fastp trimming at Q25 and MiXCR clone calling, and kept in-frame beta chains. Here each entry gathers all rows of one CDR3 protein and keeps the most common genes and DNA. This sample has about 2 million distinct CDR3 sequences in its table, and about 50% of those were observed once. Roughly 2% of the sample rests with the top ten. What was sequenced was blood. The source of these receptors is a woman in her thirties or forties in good health.

This clonotype was seen more than once but under ten times. This chain links TRBV4-3 with TRBJ2-5; D uncertain. Trimming removed 0 bases from V and 7 bases from J, with 9 bases in between. Germline loops: CDR1 LGHNA, CDR2 YSLEER. There are 13 residues in the CDR3. The CDR3 coding sequence is TGCGCCAGCAGCCAAGATCCCGTGGGGACCCAGTACTTC. Amino acid sequence: CASSQDPVGTQYF.

CDR3 in amino acids: CASSPLGRSTDTQYF. Here the CDR3 DNA reads TGTGCCAGCAGCCCCTTGGGGCGTAGCACAGATACGCAGTATTTT. This chain connects TRBV7-2 to TRBJ2-3; D may be TRBD1 (5 bases). The CDR3 length is 15 residues. Trimming removed 5 bases at V and 0 bases at J, with 12 bases between. The germline V gene has CDR1 SGHTA and CDR2 FQGNSA.

This chain links TRBV28 with TRBJ2-7; 8 nucleotides agree with TRBD1. The germline CDR1 and CDR2 sequences are MDHEN and SYDVKM. Trimming at V came to 4 bases and at J to 2 bases, leaving 7 bases not matched to a gene. The CDR3 sequence is 15 residues long. The CDR3 here is CASSSQGALAYEQYF. In nucleotides, the CDR3 is TGTGCCAGCAGTTCCCAGGGGGCGTTAGCCTACGAGCAGTACTTC. Full variable domain (remainder filled in from reference TRBV28 and TRBJ2-7): DVKVTQSSRYLVKRTGEKVFLECVQDMDHENMFWYRQDPGLGLRLIYFSYDVKMKEKGDIPEGYSVSREKKERFSLILESASTNQTSMYLCASSSQGALAYEQYFGPGTRLTVT.

This clonotype was counted once. The V and J genes are TRBV4-1 and TRBJ2-3; 13 bases are shared with TRBD2. Unmatched junction bases numbered 8, after V lost 0 bases and J lost 8 bases. CDR1 and CDR2 from the germline V gene are MGHRA and YSYEKL. The length of the CDR3 is 17 residues. CDR3 protein: CASSQDGGTSGMGTQYF. The CDR3 bases are TGCGCCAGCAGCCAAGATGGCGGGACTAGCGGGATGGGTACGCAGTATTTT.

The rearrangement links TRBV29-1 to TRBJ2-1, with TRBD1 identical over 8 bases. The CDR3 spans 12 residues. Looked up from germline, CDR1 is SQVTM and CDR2 is ANQGSEA. Trimming took 3 bases from V and 10 from J; bases not matched to a gene: 5. CDR3 in DNA: TGCAGCGTTGATGGACAGGGAATCGAGCAGTTCTTC. This sequence encodes CSVDGQGIEQFF.

In this sample, this clonotype turned up a few times. The V call is TRBV5-1, the J call TRBJ2-5, with D possibly matching TRBD1 (5 bases). The CDR3 is 15 amino acids. From germline, CDR1 is SGHRS and CDR2 YFSETQ. V was shortened by 4 bases and J by 0 bases, with 13 bases between the two germline ends. The CDR3, as DNA: TGCGCCAGCAGCACACTGACAGAAAACCAAGAGACCCAGTACTTC. Its protein product is CASSTLTENQETQYF. Based on the CDR3 plus reference TRBV5-1 and TRBJ2-5, the full variable domain is KAGVTQTPRYLIKTRGQQVTLSCSPISGHRSVSWYQQTPGQGLQFLFEYFSETQRNKGNFPGRFSGRQFSNSRSEMNVSTLELGDSALYLCASSTLTENQETQYFGPGTRLLVL.

The gene calls are TRBV29-1 and TRBJ2-1; 7 nucleotides line up with TRBD1. Germline CDR1 is SQVTM and CDR2 is ANQGSEA. The CDR3 sequence is 14 residues long. With V trimmed by 5 bases and J by 4 bases, 8 bases remained unmatched. The CDR3 bases are TGCAGCGTTCGTCCGGGACAGAAGTACAATGAGCAGTTCTTC. Amino acid sequence: CSVRPGQKYNEQFF.

V gene TRBV12-3 or TRBV12-4 combines with J gene TRBJ1-2, with TRBD1 matching 8 bases. The V gene end was trimmed by 4 bases and the J gene end by 1 base; junction bases not matched to a gene: 8. This CDR3 region has 16 residues. CDR3 protein: CASSSQTRGHNYGYTF. For the CDR3, the DNA is TGTGCCAGCAGTTCCCAGACCAGGGGGCATAACTATGGCTACACCTTC.

The chain couples TRBV20-1 to TRBJ2-1, with 11 bases identical to TRBD2. The end of the DNA fits TRBJ2-7 better, so the J call may be wrong. Germline assignment: CDR1 DFQATT and CDR2 SNEGSKA (reference sequence). This CDR3 is built from 14 residues. Written as DNA, the CDR3 is TGCAGTGCTTCGACTAGCGGGGTCTACAATGAGCAGTACTTC. It codes for CSASTSGVYNEQYF.

V usage is TRBV5-1 and J usage is TRBJ2-5; D could derive from TRBD1 or TRBD2 (5 bases each). The CDR3 is 14 amino acids. Trimming stripped 3 bases from V and 4 bases from J, with 13 bases between. Germline CDR1 SGHRS, CDR2 YFSETQ. The CDR3 sequence: CASSSSTGPETQYF. CDR3 bases: TGCGCCAGCAGCTCTTCGACGGGGCCAGAGACCCAGTACTTC.

This clonotype was seen once. This chain joins TRBV10-3 and TRBJ2-5, with D maybe TRBD1 (6 bases). The tail of the sequence fits TRBJ2-7 better, so the J call may be wrong. CDR1 and CDR2 (germline): ENHRY, SYGVKD. The CDR3 sequence is 12 residues long. The CDR3 loop is CAISANRDEQYF. The CDR3 nucleotides read TGTGCCATCAGTGCGAACAGGGACGAGCAGTACTTC.

The chain links TRBV4-3 to TRBJ1-2; D is undetermined. Germline assignment: CDR1 LGHNA and CDR2 YSLEER. The CDR3 runs 15 residues. Between the trimmed V and J ends, which lost 0 bases and 3 bases, there was a span of 11 bases. The DNA for the CDR3 is TGCGCCAGCAGCCAAGAGCTTGCGGAAGACTATGGCTACACCTTC. The encoded protein is CASSQELAEDYGYTF.

The CDR3 sequence is CSAQSEGPISEQFF. As DNA, the CDR3 is TGCAGTGCCCAATCCGAGGGCCCAATTAGTGAGCAGTTCTTC. J is TRBJ2-1 and V is TRBV20-1, with D possibly matching TRBD2 (5 bases). Deletions cut 6 bases from V and 9 bases from J, with 21 bases between. Germline values: CDR1 DFQATT, CDR2 SNEGSKA (reference sequence). CDR3 length equals 14 residues.

In DNA form, the CDR3 reads TGCAGCGTTGATGGACTAGCGGGGGGGTACCAAGAGACCCAGTACTTC. This codes for CSVDGLAGGYQETQYF. This rearrangement joins TRBV29-1 to TRBJ2-5; 15 bases agree with TRBD2. The CDR3 is made up of 16 amino acids. Germline V gives CDR1 SQVTM, CDR2 ANQGSEA. J was trimmed by 0 bases and V by 3 bases; bases with no gene match: 2.